This is a list of T cell receptor beta chains from one sample in a study of blood T cell dynamics during melanoma immunotherapy. Assay: immunoSEQ multiplex PCR; the TCRdb copy retains only in-frame clones and omits some. The sample contains over 20,000 clones, under 90% of which appear only once. The sample here was blood, taken from a patient treated with checkpoint blockade. These receptor sequences come from a human donor with melanoma. CDR3s include the opening cysteine and the closing phenylalanine or tryptophan. Fields, in order: D gene, clone size, V gene, J gene, CDR3 DNA, CDR3 protein. D genes are given only for firm matches. Size is omitted from some rows. Given values are once, few, many or a class for expanded clones.

>.|.|TRBV2|TRBJ2-5
TGTGCCAGCAGTGTGGAGGGGGGTCGGAAAGAGACCCAGTACTTC
CASSVEGGRKETQYF
>TRBD2|.|TRBV15|TRBJ2-3
TGTGCCACCAGCAGAGATGGGGTAGCGGGGGGGCTCTTAAGCACAGATACGCAGTATTTT
CATSRDGVAGGLLSTDTQYF
>.|.|TRBV6-5|TRBJ2-7
TGTGCCAGCAGCCCCCAAACAGGGCCCTACGAGCAGTACTTC
CASSPQTGPYEQYF
>TRBD1|few|TRBV14|TRBJ1-6
TGTGCCAGCAGCCAAGGGACAGGCTATAATTCACCCCTCCACTTT
CASSQGTGYNSPLHF
>.|once|TRBV4-1|TRBJ2-1
TGCGCCAGCAGCCAACCAGCGAAGAGCTCCTACAATGAGCAGTTCTTC
CASSQPAKSSYNEQFF
>TRBD1|.|TRBV18|TRBJ2-2
TGTGCCAGCTCACCACTGGGACAGGGTCGTACCGGGGAGCTGTTTTTT
CASSPLGQGRTGELFF
>TRBD2|once|TRBV4-1|TRBJ2-3
TGCGCCAGCAGCCAAGATTTGCTAGCGGGAGATACGCAGTATTTT
CASSQDLLAGDTQYF
>.|.|TRBV27|TRBJ1-5
TGTGCCAGCAGACAGGGTTCCCAGCCCCAGCATTTT
CASRQGSQPQHF
>.|.|TRBV15|TRBJ2-1
TGTGCCACCAGCAGAACGACCTCGGAGCAGTTCTTC
CATSRTTSEQFF
>TRBD2|.|TRBV10-1|TRBJ2-1
TGCGCCAGCAGTGTAGCGGGAGAGGGGGAGCAGTTCTTC
CASSVAGEGEQFF
>.|.|TRBV6-1|TRBJ1-3
TGTGCCAGCAGGCTGTTTGGAAACACCATATATTTT
CASRLFGNTIYF
>.|.|TRBV5-1|TRBJ1-2
TGCGCCAGCAGTCAGGCCGACTATGGCTACACCTTC
CASSQADYGYTF
>.|.|TRBV19|TRBJ2-7
TGTGCCAGTAGTATAGATGGCGGGCAGGGGACCTACGAGCAGTACTTC
CASSIDGGQGTYEQYF
>.|.|TRBV28|TRBJ2-7
TGTGCCAGCCATTTGGTGGGGGGTGGCGAGCAGTACTTC
CASHLVGGGEQYF
>.|once|TRBV5-5|TRBJ2-7
TGTGCCAGCAGCTTGGTGCCAGTCGACGAGCAGTACTTC
CASSLVPVDEQYF
>TRBD1|.|TRBV5-4|TRBJ1-1
TGTGCCAGCTCCCGAACAGGGGGAAGTCTGGGTCCTGAAGCTTTCTTT
CASSRTGGSLGPEAFF
>TRBD1|.|TRBV7-9|TRBJ1-1
TGTGCCAGCAGGCACGGGACAGGGGCTGAAGCTTTCTTT
CASRHGTGAEAFF
>.|.|TRBV11-2|TRBJ1-1
TGTGCCAGCAGTCTTGACCGAGCCTACAAGAACACTGAAGCTTTCTTT
CASSLDRAYKNTEAFF
>.|few|TRBV19|TRBJ1-5
TGTGCCAGTAGTATGGTGAGGAGGGCCCAGCATTTT
CASSMVRRAQHF
>.|.|TRBV6-5|TRBJ1-4
TGTGCCAGCGGGCGGCAGGAAAATGAAAAACTGTTTTTT
CASGRQENEKLFF
>.|.|TRBV11-2|TRBJ2-5
TGTGCCAGCAGCTTATTTCTCGAGCCGACTCCGTACTTC
CASSLFLEPTPYF
>.|.|TRBV13|TRBJ1-1
TGTGCCAGCAGCCCTCGGGACAAGGGACCCTTGAACACTGAAGCTTTCTTT
CASSPRDKGPLNTEAFF
>.|.|TRBV6-1|TRBJ2-6
TGTGCCAGCAGTGCCCGCCCGTTAGGCTCTGGGGCCAACGTCCTGACTTTC
CASSARPLGSGANVLTF
>TRBD2|.|TRBV5-1|TRBJ2-1
TGCGCCAGCAGCCTTAGACTAGCGGGCAACAATGAGCAGTTCTTC
CASSLRLAGNNEQFF
>.|.|TRBV6-4|TRBJ1-2
TGTGCCAGCAGTGAACGAGGGACCTATGGCTACACCTTC
CASSERGTYGYTF
>TRBD2|.|TRBV2|TRBJ2-1
TGTGCCAGCAGTCCCGGGACTAGTGTTGAGCAGTTCTTC
CASSPGTSVEQFF
>.|.|TRBV4-2|TRBJ2-3
TGTGCCAGCAGCCAACCACGGGCGGGGGCCGGCACAGATACGCAGTATTTT
CASSQPRAGAGTDTQYF
>.|.|TRBV7-8|TRBJ1-2
TGTGCCAGCAGCTCCTCAGGGAGGCGGGTTGATGGCTACACCTTC
CASSSSGRRVDGYTF
>TRBD1|.|TRBV6-5|TRBJ2-7
TGTGCCAGCTATGGGGACAGATCCTACGAGCAGTACTTC
CASYGDRSYEQYF
>TRBD1|.|TRBV29-1|TRBJ1-1
TGCAGCGGAGGGATAGGGCAGGGGGTTGAAGCTTTCTTT
CSGGIGQGVEAFF
>.|.|TRBV6-1|TRBJ1-2
TGTGCCAGCAGTGAGTCTAGGGGGGGATCTTCGGGTTATGGCTACACCTTC
CASSESRGGSSGYGYTF
>TRBD1|.|TRBV7-9|TRBJ1-4
TGTGCCAGCAGCTTAGCGACAGGGCGGCGGGAAAAACTGTTTTTT
CASSLATGRREKLFF
>.|.|TRBV30|TRBJ1-1
TGTGCCTGGATCGTGAACACTGAAGCTTTCTTT
CAWIVNTEAFF
>.|.|TRBV6-5|TRBJ1-2
TGTGCCAGCAGTTCAGGGTTCTATGGCTACACCTTC
CASSSGFYGYTF
>.|.|TRBV6-6|TRBJ1-4
TGTGCCAGCAGTTCCCAACTGGGAAAACTGTTTTTT
CASSSQLGKLFF
>.|.|TRBV5-1|TRBJ1-4
TGCGCCAGCAGCGCCGACAGGTTACCGGGTGAAAAACTGTTTTTT
CASSADRLPGEKLFF
>TRBD1|once|TRBV14|TRBJ1-1
TGTGCCAGCAGCCAATGGTCACAGGGGGAGGAAGCTTTCTTT
CASSQWSQGEEAFF
>.|.|TRBV19|TRBJ1-4
TGTGCCAGTAGCATAGGGCAGCCTGGGAATGAAAAACTGTTTTTT
CASSIGQPGNEKLFF
>.|.|TRBV11-3|TRBJ1-6
TGTGCCAGCAGCTTAGCGCGGGGGTCCGGTAAATCCTATAATTCACCCCTCCACTTT
CASSLARGSGKSYNSPLHF
>.|.|TRBV19|TRBJ2-6
TGTGCCAGTAGTATAAGGACAGCCCTTGGGGCTGGGGCCAACGTCCTGACTTTC
CASSIRTALGAGANVLTF
>.|once|TRBV7-8|TRBJ2-7
TGTGCCAGCAGCTTAGAGCGAACAAGAACCTACGAGCAGTACTTC
CASSLERTRTYEQYF
>TRBD2|.|TRBV11-2|TRBJ2-4
TGTGCCAGCAGCTTAAGCCTAGCGGGATCTCAACTAGCCAAAAACATTCAGTACTTC
CASSLSLAGSQLAKNIQYF
>TRBD2|.|TRBV19|TRBJ2-3
TGTGCCAGTAGCGATAGCGGGGGGAACACAGATACGCAGTATTTT
CASSDSGGNTDTQYF
>TRBD2|few|TRBV7-3|TRBJ2-7
TGTGCCAGCAGCTTATTGGGACTAGCGGGAGACGAGCAGTACTTC
CASSLLGLAGDEQYF
>TRBD1|.|TRBV29-1|TRBJ1-5
TGCAGCGTCTCAGAAGGACAGGGGCGGCAGCCCCAGCATTTT
CSVSEGQGRQPQHF
>TRBD1|.|TRBV19|TRBJ1-5
TGTGCCAGTAGTCCCAGGAGGGGACAGTTTCAGCCCCAGCATTTT
CASSPRRGQFQPQHF
>.|.|TRBV9|TRBJ1-4
TGTGCCAGCAGCGTTCCGGGGCCGGAGGAAAAACTGTTTTTT
CASSVPGPEEKLFF
>TRBD1|.|TRBV28|TRBJ1-1
TGTGCCACCATGAGACAGGGAAGGGTCACTGAAGCTTTCTTT
CATMRQGRVTEAFF
>.|.|TRBV20-1|TRBJ1-1
TGCAGTGCTCAAAACACTGAAGCTTTCTTT
CSAQNTEAFF
>TRBD1|.|TRBV18|TRBJ2-7
TGTGCCAGCTCACCGGGACAGTCCTACGAGCAGTACTTC
CASSPGQSYEQYF
>.|.|TRBV6-1|TRBJ2-5
TGTGCCAGCGGGCCAGGGTCCCGAAAAGAGACCCAGTACTTC
CASGPGSRKETQYF